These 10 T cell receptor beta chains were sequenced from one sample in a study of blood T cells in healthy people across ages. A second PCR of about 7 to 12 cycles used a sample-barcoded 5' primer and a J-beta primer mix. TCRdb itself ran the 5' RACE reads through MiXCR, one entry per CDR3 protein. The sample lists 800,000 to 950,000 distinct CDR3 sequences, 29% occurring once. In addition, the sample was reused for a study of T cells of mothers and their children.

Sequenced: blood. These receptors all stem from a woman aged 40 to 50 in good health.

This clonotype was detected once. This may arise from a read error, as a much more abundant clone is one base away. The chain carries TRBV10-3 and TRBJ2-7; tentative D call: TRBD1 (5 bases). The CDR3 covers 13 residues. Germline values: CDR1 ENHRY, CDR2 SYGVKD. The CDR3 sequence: CATSGTGQEIQYF. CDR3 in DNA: TGTGCCACCAGTGGTACAGGCCAAGAGATCCAGTACTTC.

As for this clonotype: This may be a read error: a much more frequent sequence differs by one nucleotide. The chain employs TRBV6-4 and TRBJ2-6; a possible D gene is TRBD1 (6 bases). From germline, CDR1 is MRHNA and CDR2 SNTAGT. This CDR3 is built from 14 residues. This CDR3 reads CASSNRAGANVPTF. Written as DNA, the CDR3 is TGTGCCAGCAGCAACAGGGCTGGGGCCAACGTCCCGACTTTC.

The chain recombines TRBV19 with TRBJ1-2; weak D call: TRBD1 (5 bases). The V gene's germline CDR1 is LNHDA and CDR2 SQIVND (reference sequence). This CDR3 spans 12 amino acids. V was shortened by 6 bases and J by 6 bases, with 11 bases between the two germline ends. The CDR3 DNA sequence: TGTGCCAGTAGAATGGGGCCAAATGGCTACACCTTC. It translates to CASRMGPNGYTF. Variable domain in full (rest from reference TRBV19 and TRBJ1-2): DGGITQSPKYLFRKEGQNVTLSCEQNLNHDAMYWYRQDPGQGLRLIYYSQIVNDFQKGDIAEGYSVSREKKESFPLTVTSAQKNPTAFYLCASRMGPNGYTFGSGTRLTVV.

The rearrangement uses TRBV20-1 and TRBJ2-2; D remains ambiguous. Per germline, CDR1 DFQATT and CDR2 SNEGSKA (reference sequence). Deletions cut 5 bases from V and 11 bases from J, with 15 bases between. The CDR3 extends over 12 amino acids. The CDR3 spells CSAPGPVGELFF. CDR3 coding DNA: TGCAGTGCTCCCGGGCCCGTGGGCGAGCTGTTTTTT.

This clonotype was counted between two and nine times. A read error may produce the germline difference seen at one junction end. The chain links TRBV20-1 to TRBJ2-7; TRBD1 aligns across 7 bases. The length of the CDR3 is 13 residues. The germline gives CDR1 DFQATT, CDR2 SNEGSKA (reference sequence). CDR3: CSASQGISYERYF. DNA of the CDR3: TGCAGTGCTTCACAGGGGATCTCCTACGAGCGGTACTTC.

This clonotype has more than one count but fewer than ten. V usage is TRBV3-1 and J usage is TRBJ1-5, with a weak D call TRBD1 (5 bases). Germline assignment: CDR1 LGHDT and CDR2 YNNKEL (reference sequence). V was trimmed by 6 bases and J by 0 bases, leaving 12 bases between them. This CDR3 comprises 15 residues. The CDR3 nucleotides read TGTGCCAGCAGTCTAGGGACCGCTAGCAATCAGCCCCAGCATTTT. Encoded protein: CASSLGTASNQPQHF.

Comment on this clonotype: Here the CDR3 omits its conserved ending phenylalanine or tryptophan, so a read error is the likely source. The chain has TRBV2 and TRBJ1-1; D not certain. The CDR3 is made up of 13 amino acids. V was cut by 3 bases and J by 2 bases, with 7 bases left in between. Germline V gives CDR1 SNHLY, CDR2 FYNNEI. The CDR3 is CASSEWGNTEAFL. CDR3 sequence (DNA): TGTGCCAGCAGTGAGTGGGGAAACACTGAAGCTTTCTTG.

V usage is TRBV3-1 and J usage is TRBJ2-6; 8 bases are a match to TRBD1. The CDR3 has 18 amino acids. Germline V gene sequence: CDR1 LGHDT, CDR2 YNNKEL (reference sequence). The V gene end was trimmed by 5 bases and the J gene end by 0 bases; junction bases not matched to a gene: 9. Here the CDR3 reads CASSSRQGKFSGANVLTF. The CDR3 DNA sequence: TGTGCCAGCAGCTCCCGACAGGGGAAATTCTCTGGGGCCAACGTCCTGACTTTC.

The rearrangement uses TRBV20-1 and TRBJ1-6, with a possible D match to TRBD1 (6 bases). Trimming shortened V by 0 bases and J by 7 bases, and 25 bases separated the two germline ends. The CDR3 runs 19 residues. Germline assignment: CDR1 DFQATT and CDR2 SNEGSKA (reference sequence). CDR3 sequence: CSARDGGFWQGRRNSPLHF. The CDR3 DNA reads TGCAGTGCTAGAGATGGCGGGTTTTGGCAGGGGAGACGGAATTCACCCCTCCACTTT.

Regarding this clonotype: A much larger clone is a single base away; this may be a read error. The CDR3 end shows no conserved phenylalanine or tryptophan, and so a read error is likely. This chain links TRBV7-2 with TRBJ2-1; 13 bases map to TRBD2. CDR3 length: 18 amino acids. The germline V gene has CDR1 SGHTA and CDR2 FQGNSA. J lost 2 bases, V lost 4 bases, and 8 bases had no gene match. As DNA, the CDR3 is TGTGCCAGCAGCTATCTCCTTGGGACTAGCGGGACCTACAATGAGCAGTTCGTC. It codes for CASSYLLGTSGTYNEQFV.